This is a list of T cell receptor beta chains from one sample in a study of cytomegalovirus exposure and HLA in healthy donors. Libraries were prepared by immunoSEQ multiplex PCR; TCRdb keeps only in-frame clonotypes and omits some of them. The sample includes roughly 200,000 clones, about 80% of them seen just once. The specimen was PBMCs. The source of these receptors is a woman in her twenties or thirties in good health and CMV-seropositive. The CDR3 runs from the conserved cysteine through the conserved F or W. A D gene is named only where the DNA matches it firmly. Some rows mark clone size as missing; the rest say once, few, many or name a class of expanded clone.

V: TRBV6-5; D: -; J: TRBJ2-7; size: -; CDR3: CASQERAFSYEQYF; DNA: TGTGCCAGTCAAGAGCGGGCCTTCTCCTACGAGCAGTACTTC
V: TRBV7-2; D: TRBD2; J: TRBJ2-4; size: -; CDR3: CASSALAGKGAKNIQYF; DNA: TGTGCCAGCAGCGCCCTAGCGGGAAAGGGGGCCAAAAACATTCAGTACTTC
V: TRBV6-1; D: TRBD2; J: TRBJ2-7; size: few; CDR3: CASSVNLWLAGDYSYEQYF; DNA: TGTGCCAGCAGTGTAAATCTCTGGCTAGCGGGGGACTATTCCTACGAGCAGTACTTC
V: TRBV5-6; D: TRBD1; J: TRBJ2-1; size: -; CDR3: CASSFTGGPYNEQFF; DNA: TGTGCCAGCAGCTTTACAGGGGGCCCCTACAATGAGCAGTTCTTC
V: TRBV6-5; D: -; J: TRBJ1-5; size: -; CDR3: CASSPTGLNQPQHF; DNA: TGTGCCAGCAGTCCTACAGGGTTGAATCAGCCCCAGCATTTT
V: TRBV9; D: -; J: TRBJ2-7; size: -; CDR3: CASSVGAEQYF; DNA: TGTGCCAGCAGCGTAGGCGCCGAGCAGTACTTC
V: TRBV5-1; D: -; J: TRBJ1-1; size: -; CDR3: CASSGGINTEAFF; DNA: TGCGCCAGCAGCGGCGGAATAAACACTGAAGCTTTCTTT
V: TRBV5-1; D: TRBD1; J: TRBJ1-2; size: -; CDR3: CASSPGQGDHYGYTF; DNA: TGCGCCAGCAGCCCCGGACAGGGTGATCACTATGGCTACACCTTC
V: TRBV7-9; D: TRBD2; J: TRBJ2-5; size: once; CDR3: CASSQWTSGEVETQYF; DNA: TGTGCCAGCAGCCAGTGGACTAGCGGGGAGGTAGAGACCCAGTACTTC
V: TRBV4-3; D: TRBD2; J: TRBJ2-1; size: -; CDR3: CASSQDGTSGINEQFF; DNA: TGCGCCAGCAGCCAAGATGGGACTAGCGGGATCAATGAGCAGTTCTTC
V: TRBV11-3; D: -; J: TRBJ1-4; size: -; CDR3: CASSGRGQGREKLFF; DNA: TGTGCCAGCAGCGGGAGGGGACAAGGACGGGAAAAACTGTTTTTT
V: TRBV9; D: TRBD1; J: TRBJ2-6; size: -; CDR3: CASNPGGTGANVLTF; DNA: TGTGCCAGCAATCCAGGGGGCACTGGGGCCAACGTCCTGACTTTC
V: TRBV7-9; D: -; J: TRBJ2-6; size: -; CDR3: CASTILGGSGANVLTF; DNA: TGTGCCAGCACCATATTAGGGGGCTCTGGGGCCAACGTCCTGACTTTC
V: TRBV6-5; D: TRBD1; J: TRBJ1-2; size: -; CDR3: CASTPGTGAGYTF; DNA: TGTGCCAGCACCCCCGGGACAGGGGCTGGCTACACCTTC
V: TRBV30; D: -; J: TRBJ2-5; size: -; CDR3: CAWSAPGGSETQYF; DNA: TGTGCCTGGAGTGCCCCGGGGGGCTCGGAGACCCAGTACTTC